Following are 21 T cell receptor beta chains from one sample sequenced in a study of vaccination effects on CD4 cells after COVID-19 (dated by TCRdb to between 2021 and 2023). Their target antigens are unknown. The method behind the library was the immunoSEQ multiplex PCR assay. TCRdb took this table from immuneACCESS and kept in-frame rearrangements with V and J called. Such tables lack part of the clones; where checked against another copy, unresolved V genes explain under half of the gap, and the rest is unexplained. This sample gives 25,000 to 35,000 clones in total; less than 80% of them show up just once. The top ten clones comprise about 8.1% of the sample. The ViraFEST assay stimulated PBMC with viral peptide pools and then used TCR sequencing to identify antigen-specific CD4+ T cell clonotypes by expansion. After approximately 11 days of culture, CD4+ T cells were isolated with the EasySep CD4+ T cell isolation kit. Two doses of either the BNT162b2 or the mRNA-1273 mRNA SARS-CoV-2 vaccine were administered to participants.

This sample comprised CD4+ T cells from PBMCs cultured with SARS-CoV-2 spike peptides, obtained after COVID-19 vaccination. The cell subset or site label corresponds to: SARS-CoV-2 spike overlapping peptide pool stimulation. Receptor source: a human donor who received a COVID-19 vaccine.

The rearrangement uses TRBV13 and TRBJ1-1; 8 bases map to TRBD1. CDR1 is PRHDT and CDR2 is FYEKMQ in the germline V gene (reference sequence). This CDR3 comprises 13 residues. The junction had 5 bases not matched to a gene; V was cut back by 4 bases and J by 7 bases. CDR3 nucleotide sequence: TGTGCCAGCAGCTCGACAGGGGACGTTGAAGCTTTCTTT. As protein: CASSSTGDVEAFF.

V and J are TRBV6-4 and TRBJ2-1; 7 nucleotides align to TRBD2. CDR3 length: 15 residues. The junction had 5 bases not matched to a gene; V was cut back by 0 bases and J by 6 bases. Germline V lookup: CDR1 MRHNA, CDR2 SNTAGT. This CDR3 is CASSDSGGGVNEQFF. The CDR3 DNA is TGTGCCAGCAGTGACTCGGGGGGGGGAGTCAATGAGCAGTTCTTC.

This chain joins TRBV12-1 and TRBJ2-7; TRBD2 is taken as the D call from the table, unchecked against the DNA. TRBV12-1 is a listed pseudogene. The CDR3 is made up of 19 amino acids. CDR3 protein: CASSFPLLAGGLPAYEQYF. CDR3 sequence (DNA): TGTGCCAGCAGCTTTCCCCTACTAGCGGGGGGCCTTCCCGCCTACGAGCAGTACTTC.

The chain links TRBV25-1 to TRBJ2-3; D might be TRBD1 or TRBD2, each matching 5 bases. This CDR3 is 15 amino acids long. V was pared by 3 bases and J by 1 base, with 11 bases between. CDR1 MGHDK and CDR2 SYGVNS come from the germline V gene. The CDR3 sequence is CASSEAGAGTDTQYF. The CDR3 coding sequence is TGTGCCAGCAGTGAGGCCGGGGCAGGCACAGATACGCAGTATTTT.

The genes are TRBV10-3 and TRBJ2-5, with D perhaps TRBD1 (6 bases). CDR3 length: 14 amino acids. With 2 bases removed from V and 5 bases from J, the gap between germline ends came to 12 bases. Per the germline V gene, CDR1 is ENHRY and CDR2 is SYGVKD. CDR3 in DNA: TGTGCCATCAGTGAGGGCCAGGGGCGGGAGACCCAGTACTTC. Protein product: CAISEGQGRETQYF.

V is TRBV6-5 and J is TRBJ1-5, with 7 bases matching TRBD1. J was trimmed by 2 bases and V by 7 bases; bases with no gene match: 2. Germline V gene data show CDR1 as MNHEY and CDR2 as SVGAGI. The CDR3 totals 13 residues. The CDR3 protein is CASTGQGNQPQHF. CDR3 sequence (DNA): TGTGCCAGCACCGGACAGGGCAATCAGCCCCAGCATTTT.

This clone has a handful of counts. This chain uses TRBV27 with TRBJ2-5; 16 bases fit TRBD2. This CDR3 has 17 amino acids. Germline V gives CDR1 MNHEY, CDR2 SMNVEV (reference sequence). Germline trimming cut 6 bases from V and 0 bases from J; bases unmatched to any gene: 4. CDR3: CASSQGLAGGNQETQYF. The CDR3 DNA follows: TGTGCCAGCAGCCAGGGACTAGCGGGGGGGAACCAAGAGACCCAGTACTTC.

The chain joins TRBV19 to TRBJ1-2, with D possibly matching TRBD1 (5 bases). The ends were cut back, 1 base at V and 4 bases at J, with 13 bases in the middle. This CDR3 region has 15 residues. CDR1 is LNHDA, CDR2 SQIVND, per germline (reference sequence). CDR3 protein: CASSIVARQSYGYTF. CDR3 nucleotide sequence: TGTGCCAGTAGTATAGTTGCCCGACAGAGCTATGGCTACACCTTC.

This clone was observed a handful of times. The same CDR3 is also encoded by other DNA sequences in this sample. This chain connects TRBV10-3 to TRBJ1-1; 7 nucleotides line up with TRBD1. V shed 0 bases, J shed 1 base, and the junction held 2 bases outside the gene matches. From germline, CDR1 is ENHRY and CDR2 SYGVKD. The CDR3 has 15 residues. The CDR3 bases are TGTGCCATCAGTGAGTCGGGGACAGCGAACACTGAAGCTTTCTTT. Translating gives CAISESGTANTEAFF.

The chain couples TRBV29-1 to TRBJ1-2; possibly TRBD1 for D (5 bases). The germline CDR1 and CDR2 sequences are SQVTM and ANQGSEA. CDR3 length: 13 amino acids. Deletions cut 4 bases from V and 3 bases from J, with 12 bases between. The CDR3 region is CSVGRELDYGYTF. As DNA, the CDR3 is TGCAGCGTTGGCAGGGAGTTAGACTATGGCTACACCTTC.

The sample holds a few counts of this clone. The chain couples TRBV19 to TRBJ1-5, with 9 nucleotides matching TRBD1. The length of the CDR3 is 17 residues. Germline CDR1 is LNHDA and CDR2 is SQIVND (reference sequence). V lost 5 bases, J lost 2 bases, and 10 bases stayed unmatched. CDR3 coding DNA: TGTGCCAGTAGTGGGACAGGGATCCGAGATGGCAATCAGCCCCAGCATTTT. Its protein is CASSGTGIRDGNQPQHF.

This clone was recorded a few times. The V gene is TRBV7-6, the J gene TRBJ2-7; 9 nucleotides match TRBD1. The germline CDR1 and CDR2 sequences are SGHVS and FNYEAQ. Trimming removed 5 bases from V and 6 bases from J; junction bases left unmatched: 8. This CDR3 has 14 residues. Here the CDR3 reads CASSHTQGAGEQYF. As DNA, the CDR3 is TGTGCCAGCAGCCATACACAGGGGGCGGGCGAGCAGTACTTC.

The CDR3 is CATSDRGMWREGGFEQFF. The CDR3 DNA is TGTGCCACCAGTGACCGAGGCATGTGGCGGGAGGGCGGTTTTGAGCAGTTCTTC. This chain links TRBV24-1 with TRBJ2-1; 9 bases align to TRBD2. The CDR3 spans 18 residues. CDR1 and CDR2 from the germline V gene are KGHDR and SFDVKD. With 4 bases clipped from V and 9 bases from J, the junction kept 18 bases outside the gene matches.

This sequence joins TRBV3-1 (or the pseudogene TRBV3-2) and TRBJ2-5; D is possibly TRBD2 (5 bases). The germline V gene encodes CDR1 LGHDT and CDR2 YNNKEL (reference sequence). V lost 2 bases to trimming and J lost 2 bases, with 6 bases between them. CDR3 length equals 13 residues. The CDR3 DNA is TGTGCCAGCAGCCAACCGGGGCAAGAGACCCAGTACTTC. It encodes CASSQPGQETQYF.

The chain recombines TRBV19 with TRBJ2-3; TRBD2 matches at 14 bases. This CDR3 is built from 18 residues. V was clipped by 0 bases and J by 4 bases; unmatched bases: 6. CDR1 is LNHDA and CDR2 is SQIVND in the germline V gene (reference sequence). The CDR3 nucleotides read TGTGCCAGTAGTATAGAGGTGACTAGCGGGAGGGAAGCAGATACGCAGTATTTT. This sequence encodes CASSIEVTSGREADTQYF.

DNA for the CDR3: TGCGCCAGCAGCCAAGGCGGTTTAGCGGGGTTCCAAGAGACCCAGTACTTC. Its protein is CASSQGGLAGFQETQYF. This chain uses TRBV4-1 with TRBJ2-5; 8 nucleotides align to TRBD2. CDR1 MGHRA and CDR2 YSYEKL come from the germline V gene. Trimming cost V 1 base and J 1 base; bases outside gene matches: 8. The CDR3 consists of 17 residues.

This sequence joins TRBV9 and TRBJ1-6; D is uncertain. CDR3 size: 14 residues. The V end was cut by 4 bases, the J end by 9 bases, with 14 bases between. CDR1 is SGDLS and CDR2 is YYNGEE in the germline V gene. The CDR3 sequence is CASSPGAEGSPLHF. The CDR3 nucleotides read TGTGCCAGCAGCCCGGGTGCCGAGGGTTCACCCCTCCACTTT.

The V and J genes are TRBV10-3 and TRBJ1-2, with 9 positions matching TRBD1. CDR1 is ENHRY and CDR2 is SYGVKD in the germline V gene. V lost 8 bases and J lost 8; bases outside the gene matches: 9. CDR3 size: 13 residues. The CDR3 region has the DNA TGTGCCATCCATGCCCGGGACAGGGACGGCTACACCTTC. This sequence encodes CAIHARDRDGYTF.

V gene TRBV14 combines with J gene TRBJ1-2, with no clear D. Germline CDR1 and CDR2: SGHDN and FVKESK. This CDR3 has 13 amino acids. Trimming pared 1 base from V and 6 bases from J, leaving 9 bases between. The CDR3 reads CASSQVRSNGYTF. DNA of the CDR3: TGTGCCAGCAGCCAAGTAAGAAGTAATGGCTACACCTTC.

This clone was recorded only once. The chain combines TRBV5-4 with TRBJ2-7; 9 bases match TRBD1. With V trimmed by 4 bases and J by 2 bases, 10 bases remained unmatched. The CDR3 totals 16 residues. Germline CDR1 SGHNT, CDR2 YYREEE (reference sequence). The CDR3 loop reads CASSLTGTGSPYEQYF. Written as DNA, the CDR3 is TGTGCCAGCAGCCTCACCGGGACAGGGTCACCCTACGAGCAGTACTTC.

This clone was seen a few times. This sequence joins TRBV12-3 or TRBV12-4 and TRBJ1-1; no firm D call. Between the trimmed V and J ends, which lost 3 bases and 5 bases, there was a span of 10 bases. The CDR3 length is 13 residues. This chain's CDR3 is CASSFTGRTEAFF. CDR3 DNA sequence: TGTGCCAGCAGTTTTACGGGTAGGACTGAAGCTTTCTTT.